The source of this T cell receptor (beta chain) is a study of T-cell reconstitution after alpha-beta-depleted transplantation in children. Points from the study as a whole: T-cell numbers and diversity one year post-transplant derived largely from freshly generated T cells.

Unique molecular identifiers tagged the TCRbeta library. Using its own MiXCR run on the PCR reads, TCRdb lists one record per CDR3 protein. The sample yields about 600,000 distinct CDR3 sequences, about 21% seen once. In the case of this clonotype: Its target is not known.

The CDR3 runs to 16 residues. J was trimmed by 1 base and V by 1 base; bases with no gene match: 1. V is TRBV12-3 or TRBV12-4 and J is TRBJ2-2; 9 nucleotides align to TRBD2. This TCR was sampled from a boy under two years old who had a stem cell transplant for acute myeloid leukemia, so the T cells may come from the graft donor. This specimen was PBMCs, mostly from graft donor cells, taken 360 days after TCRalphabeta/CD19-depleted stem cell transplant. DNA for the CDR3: TGTGCCAGCAGTTTAGTACTAGCGGGGAACACCGGGGAGCTGTTTTTT. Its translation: CASSLVLAGNTGELFF.